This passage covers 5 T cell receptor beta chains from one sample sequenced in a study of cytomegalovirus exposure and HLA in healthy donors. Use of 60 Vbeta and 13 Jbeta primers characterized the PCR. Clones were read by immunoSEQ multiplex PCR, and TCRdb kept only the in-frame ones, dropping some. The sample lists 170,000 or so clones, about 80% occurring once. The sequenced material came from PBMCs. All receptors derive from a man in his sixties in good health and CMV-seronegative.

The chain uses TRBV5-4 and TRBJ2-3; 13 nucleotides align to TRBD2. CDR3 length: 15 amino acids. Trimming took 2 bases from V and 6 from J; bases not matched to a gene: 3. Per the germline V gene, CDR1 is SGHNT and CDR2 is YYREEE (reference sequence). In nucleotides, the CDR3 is TGTGCCAGCAGCTTAACTAGCGGGGGGGCGGATACGCAGTATTTT. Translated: CASSLTSGGADTQYF. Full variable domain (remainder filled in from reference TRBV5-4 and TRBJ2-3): ETGVTQSPTHLIKTRGQQVTLRCSSQSGHNTVSWYQQALGQGPQFIFQYYREEENGRGNFPPRFSGLQFPNYSSELNVNALELDDSALYLCASSLTSGGADTQYFGPGTRLTVL.

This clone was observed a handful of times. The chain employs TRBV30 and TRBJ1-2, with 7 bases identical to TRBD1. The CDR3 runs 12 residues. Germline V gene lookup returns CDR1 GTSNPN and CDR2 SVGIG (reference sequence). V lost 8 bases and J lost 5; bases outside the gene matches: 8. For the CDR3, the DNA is TGTGCCGGAGAGGGGGCGCGGTATGGCTACACCTTC. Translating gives CAGEGARYGYTF. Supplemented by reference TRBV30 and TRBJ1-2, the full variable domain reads SQTIHQWPATLVQPVGSPLSLECTVEGTSNPNLYWYRQAAGRGLQLLFYSVGIGQISSEVPQNLSASRPQDRQFILSSKKLLLSDSGFYLCAGEGARYGYTFGSGTRLTVV.

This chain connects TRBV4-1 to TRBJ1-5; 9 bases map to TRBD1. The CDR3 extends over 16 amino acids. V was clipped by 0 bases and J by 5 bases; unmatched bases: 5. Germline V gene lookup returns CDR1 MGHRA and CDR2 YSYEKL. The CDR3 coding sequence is TGCGCCAGCAGCCAAGACCCGGGACAGGGTTATCAGCCCCAGCATTTT. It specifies CASSQDPGQGYQPQHF.

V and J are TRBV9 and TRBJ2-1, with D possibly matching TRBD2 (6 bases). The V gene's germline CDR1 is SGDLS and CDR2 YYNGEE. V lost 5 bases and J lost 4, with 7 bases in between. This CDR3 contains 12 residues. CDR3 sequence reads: CASRSGYNEQFF. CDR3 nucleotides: TGTGCCAGCAGGAGCGGGTACAATGAGCAGTTCTTC.

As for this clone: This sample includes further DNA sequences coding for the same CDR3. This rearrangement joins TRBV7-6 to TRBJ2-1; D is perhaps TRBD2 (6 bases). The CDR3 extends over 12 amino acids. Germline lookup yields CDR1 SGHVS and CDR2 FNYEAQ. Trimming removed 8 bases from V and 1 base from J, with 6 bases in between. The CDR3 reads CASGTSYNEQFF. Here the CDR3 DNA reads TGTGCCAGCGGGACTTCCTACAATGAGCAGTTCTTC.